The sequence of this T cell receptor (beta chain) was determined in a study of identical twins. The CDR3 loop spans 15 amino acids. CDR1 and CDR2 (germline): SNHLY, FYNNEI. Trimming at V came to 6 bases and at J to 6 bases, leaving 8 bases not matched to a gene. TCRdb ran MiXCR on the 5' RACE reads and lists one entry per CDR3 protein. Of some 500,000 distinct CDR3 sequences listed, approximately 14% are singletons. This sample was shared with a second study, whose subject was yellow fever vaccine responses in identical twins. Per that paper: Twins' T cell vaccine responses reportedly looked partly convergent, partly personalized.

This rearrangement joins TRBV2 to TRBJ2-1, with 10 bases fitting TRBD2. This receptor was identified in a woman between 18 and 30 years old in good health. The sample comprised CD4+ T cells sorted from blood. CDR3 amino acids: CASRDSGGIRNEQFF. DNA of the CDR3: TGTGCCAGCAGAGATAGCGGGGGGATTCGCAATGAGCAGTTCTTC.